This T cell receptor beta chain appears in the sequencing data of a study of cytomegalovirus exposure and HLA in healthy donors. The PCR ran on 60 Vbeta and 13 Jbeta primers. Measured with immunoSEQ multiplex PCR; TCRdb has only the in-frame clones, and not every one. The sample has under 200,000 clones; approximately 84% are singletons. This CDR3 spans 15 amino acids. The V end was cut by 4 bases, the J end by 1 base, with 16 bases between. Germline V gene sequence: CDR1 SQVTM, CDR2 ANQGSEA. This rearrangement joins TRBV29-1 to TRBJ1-1; the D is unclear. The clonotype comes from a woman in her twenties or thirties in good health and CMV-seropositive. Sequenced input: PBMCs. The CDR3 protein is CSVVTLSGGNTEAFF. In DNA, the CDR3 is TGCAGCGTTGTTACCCTTTCCGGAGGGAACACTGAAGCTTTCTTT.